Listed below are T cell receptor beta chains from one sample, sequenced in a study of blood T cell repertoires in COVID-19. Profiled with immunoSEQ multiplex PCR; TCRdb holds only in-frame clones, not every one. The sample holds around 77,000 clones, more than 90% seen once. The sequenced sample consisted of peripheral blood. All receptors derive from a woman aged 80 or over with active or convalescent COVID-19. Both conserved end residues are part of each CDR3.

v_call cdr3_aa
TRBV7-9 CASSRDRVNYGYTF
TRBV7-2 CASSTLGGAGGYTF
TRBV7-3 CASSFDPSGGYTF
TRBV7-3 CASSLDSTYNSPLHF
TRBV7-2 CASSLVGAGEQFF
TRBV29-1 CSFETGGDYGYTF
TRBV19 CASSRDREGNQPQHF
TRBV6-5 CASTPDRGGNQPQHF
TRBV5-6 CASSLDRGEETQYF
TRBV6-9 CASSDLAELQETQYF
TRBV6-2/TRBV6-3 CASSPDYVVYEQYF
TRBV5-6 CASSLAQGNYEQYF
TRBV18 CASSPPGQAHEQYF
TRBV19 CASSIGHFSGNTIYF
TRBV28 CAGTGRMNTEAFF
TRBV7-9 CASSLGAGVSYEQYF
TRBV18 CASSPGQGQPQHF
TRBV5-6 CASTLLGGGGLGTDTQYF
TRBV2 CASSPGGFANTEAFF
TRBV3-1/TRBV3-2 CASSPRKRIEAFF
TRBV19 CASSIVQGTNQPQHF
TRBV4-2 CASSQGASGGHEQYF
TRBV9 CAIRRGSGGYNEQFF
TRBV5-5 CASSFPSGGAFRNIQYF
TRBV2 CASSDLGAGTGNTIYF
TRBV5-6 CASSLHLAGIGETQYF
TRBV7-9 CASSLEVLTVGYTF